This entry is about one T cell receptor (beta chain). This specimen comes from a study of cytomegalovirus exposure and HLA in healthy donors. The J segment lost 5 bases and the V segment lost 3 bases, leaving 8 bases of the junction unmatched. CDR3 length equals 15 residues. The germline CDR1 and CDR2 sequences are SGHDT and YYEEEE. Vbeta (60) and Jbeta (13) primers were used in the PCR. Assay: immunoSEQ multiplex PCR; the TCRdb copy retains only in-frame clones and omits some. This table holds 75,000 to 100,000 clones, around 75% found once. This chain uses TRBV5-6 with TRBJ1-2; 9 bases are shared with TRBD1. This clonotype was sampled from a man younger than 35 in good health and CMV-seropositive. Sequencing input: PBMCs. The CDR3 DNA follows: TGTGCCAGCAGCTCTTGGGACAGGGAGGAATATGGCTACACCTTC. Amino acids: CASSSWDREEYGYTF.